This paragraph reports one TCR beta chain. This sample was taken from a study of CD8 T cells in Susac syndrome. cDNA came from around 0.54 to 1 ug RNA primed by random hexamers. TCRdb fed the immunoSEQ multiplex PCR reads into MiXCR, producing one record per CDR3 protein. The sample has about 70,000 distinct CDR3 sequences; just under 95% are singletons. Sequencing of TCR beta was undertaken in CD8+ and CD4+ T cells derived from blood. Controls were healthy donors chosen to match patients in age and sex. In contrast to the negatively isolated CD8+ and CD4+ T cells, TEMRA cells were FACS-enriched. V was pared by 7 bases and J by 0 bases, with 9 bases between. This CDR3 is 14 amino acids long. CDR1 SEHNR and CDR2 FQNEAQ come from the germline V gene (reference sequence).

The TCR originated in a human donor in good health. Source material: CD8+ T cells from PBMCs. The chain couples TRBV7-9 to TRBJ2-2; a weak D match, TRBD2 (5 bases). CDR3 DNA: TGTGCCAGCATGAGGGCAGCGAACACCGGGGAGCTGTTTTTT. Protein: CASMRAANTGELFF.